The 20 T cell receptor beta chains below come from one sample, sequenced in a study of blood T cell repertoires in COVID-19. Using immunoSEQ multiplex PCR, the repertoire was profiled, and TCRdb retains in-frame clones only, with some absent. Of about 250,000 clones in the sample, 82% were seen once. Sequenced sample: peripheral blood. These receptor sequences come from a woman older than 75 with active or convalescent COVID-19.

The chain combines TRBV20-1 with TRBJ2-7; 7 positions agree with TRBD1. The CDR3 runs 11 residues. Losses at the gene ends were 5 bases for V and 4 bases for J; bases not matched to a gene: 2. In germline, CDR1 is DFQATT, CDR2 SNEGSKA (reference sequence). The CDR3 sequence: CSAGTDYEQYF. Written as DNA, the CDR3 is TGCAGTGCTGGGACAGATTACGAGCAGTACTTC.

V and J are TRBV5-1 and TRBJ1-1, with 7 nucleotides matching TRBD1. V shed 1 base and J 8 bases; nucleotides not matched to a gene: 5. The CDR3 is made up of 13 amino acids. From germline, CDR1 is SGHRS and CDR2 YFSETQ. CDR3 DNA: TGCGCCAGCAGCTTGATGGGACAGAACGAAGCTTTCTTT. Translation gives CASSLMGQNEAFF.

The V call is TRBV30, the J call TRBJ1-5, with D perhaps TRBD1 (6 bases). The V gene lost 7 bases and the J gene lost 3 bases, with 16 bases spanning the gap. In germline, CDR1 is GTSNPN, CDR2 SVGIG (reference sequence). The CDR3 runs 14 residues. Here the CDR3 reads CAYRIGTINQPQHF. CDR3 sequence (DNA): TGTGCCTACCGAATCGGGACAATCAATCAGCCCCAGCATTTT.

The gene calls are TRBV2 and TRBJ2-7, with 11 bases lining up with TRBD1. The germline CDR1 and CDR2 sequences are SNHLY and FYNNEI. Trimming at V came to 6 bases and at J to 2 bases, leaving 6 bases not matched to a gene. The CDR3 covers 15 residues. CDR3 sequence reads: CASRAGQGDPYEQYF. The DNA of the CDR3 is TGTGCCAGCAGAGCGGGACAGGGGGATCCCTACGAGCAGTACTTC.

The chain recombines TRBV7-2 with TRBJ2-4, with D possibly TRBD1 on 6 matching bases. This CDR3 is 16 amino acids long. The germline CDR1 and CDR2 sequences are SGHTA and FQGNSA. V lost 4 bases, J lost 0 bases, and 13 bases lay in between. DNA for the CDR3: TGTGCCAGCAGCTCTCGACAGGAGTTAGCCAAAAACATTCAGTACTTC. Protein product: CASSSRQELAKNIQYF.

The rearrangement links TRBV21-1 to TRBJ1-4; TRBD1 is the table's D call and was not checked against the DNA. TRBV21-1 is annotated as a pseudogene. CDR3 size: 14 residues. CDR3 in DNA: TGTGCCACCAGGGGGGACAGGGATAATGAAAAACTGTTTTTT. Translation: CATRGDRDNEKLFF.

This chain links TRBV3-1 (or the pseudogene TRBV3-2) with TRBJ1-6, with 9 bases that match TRBD1. Germline lookup yields CDR1 LGHDT and CDR2 YNNKEL (reference sequence). The CDR3 is 15 residues long. Trimming cost V 5 bases and J 7 bases; bases outside gene matches: 6. CDR3: CASSFTDRGNSPLHF. CDR3 nucleotides: TGTGCCAGCAGCTTTACGGACAGGGGAAATTCACCCCTCCACTTT.

This chain links TRBV28 with TRBJ1-1, with TRBD1 identical over 8 bases. Trimming cost V 5 bases and J 6 bases; bases outside gene matches: 2. The CDR3 totals 12 residues. The germline V gene has CDR1 MDHEN and CDR2 SYDVKM. CDR3 sequence (DNA): TGTGCCAGCAGTGACAGGGGTTCTGAAGCTTTCTTT. This encodes CASSDRGSEAFF.

The rearrangement uses TRBV2 and TRBJ1-3, with 8 positions matching TRBD1. Germline V gene sequence: CDR1 SNHLY, CDR2 FYNNEI. V lost 6 bases, J lost 4 bases, and 5 bases stayed unmatched. This CDR3 spans 14 amino acids. The CDR3 nucleotides read TGTGCCAGCAGGGGGACAGGCACGGGAAACACCATATATTTT. Encoded protein: CASRGTGTGNTIYF.

The chain links TRBV4-2 to TRBJ2-1; 9 bases map to TRBD2. This CDR3 comprises 17 residues. Per germline, CDR1 LGHNA and CDR2 YNFKEQ. With V trimmed by 4 bases and J by 1 base, 8 bases remained unmatched. The CDR3 protein is CASSPMISGSSYNEQFF. The CDR3 bases are TGTGCCAGCAGCCCCATGATTAGCGGGAGTTCCTACAATGAGCAGTTCTTC.

The gene calls are TRBV15 and TRBJ2-3, with D unclear. This CDR3 contains 14 residues. The germline gives CDR1 LNHNV, CDR2 YYDKDF (reference sequence). Trimming pared 0 bases from V and 4 bases from J, leaving 8 bases between. Here the CDR3 reads CATSRDLSSDTQYF. Here the CDR3 DNA reads TGTGCCACCAGCAGAGATCTATCCTCAGATACGCAGTATTTT. Drawing the rest from reference TRBV15 and TRBJ2-3, the complete variable domain is DAMVIQNPRYQVTQFGKPVTLSCSQTLNHNVMYWYQQKSSQAPKLLFHYYDKDFNNEADTPDNFQSRRPNTSFCFLDIRSPGLGDTAMYLCATSRDLSSDTQYFGPGTRLTVL.

The rearrangement joins TRBV3-1 (or the pseudogene TRBV3-2) to TRBJ1-1; 10 bases match TRBD1. From germline, CDR1 is LGHDT and CDR2 YNNKEL (reference sequence). The CDR3 extends over 14 amino acids. V shed 4 bases, J shed 3 bases, and the junction held 2 bases outside the gene matches. CDR3 sequence reads: CASSRGTGDTEAFF. As DNA, the CDR3 is TGTGCCAGCAGCCGAGGGACAGGGGACACTGAAGCTTTCTTT.

The chain uses TRBV25-1 and TRBJ2-3; 11 bases are shared with TRBD2. With V trimmed by 3 bases and J by 5 bases, 1 base remained unmatched. The CDR3 contains 14 residues. CDR1 and CDR2 (germline): MGHDK, SYGVNS. As DNA, the CDR3 is TGTGCCAGCAGTGATCTAGCGGGGGGAGATACGCAGTATTTT. Its protein product is CASSDLAGGDTQYF.

V is TRBV21-1 and J is TRBJ2-1; the table's TRBD2 call for D was not verified on the DNA. TRBV21-1 is reported as a pseudogene. The CDR3 is 16 amino acids. The CDR3 is CASSPAGLAAYNEQFF. DNA for the CDR3: TGTGCCAGCAGCCCGGCGGGACTAGCGGCCTACAATGAGCAGTTCTTC.

This chain uses TRBV27 with TRBJ2-5; 12 bases are a match to TRBD2. Per the germline V gene, CDR1 is MNHEY and CDR2 is SMNVEV (reference sequence). This CDR3 is 17 amino acids long. The ends lost 4 bases at V and 2 bases at J; junction bases unmatched: 8. The CDR3 DNA sequence: TGTGCCAGCAGTTCGAGACTAGCGGGGGCCATTCAAGAGACCCAGTACTTC. As protein: CASSSRLAGAIQETQYF.

V usage is TRBV18 and J usage is TRBJ2-6; a weak D match, TRBD1 (5 bases). V shed 2 bases and J shed 0 bases, with 14 bases lying between them. The CDR3 extends over 18 amino acids. CDR1 and CDR2 (germline): KGHSH, LQKENI. CDR3 coding DNA: TGTGCCAGCTCACCAAAGGGCAGGGTTTCCTCTGGGGCCAACGTCCTGACTTTC. It specifies CASSPKGRVSSGANVLTF.

The chain links TRBV5-1 to TRBJ2-1; 7 bases are shared with TRBD1. The CDR3 contains 15 residues. CDR1 and CDR2 (germline): SGHRS, YFSETQ. Losses at the gene ends were 2 bases for V and 7 bases for J; bases not matched to a gene: 9. The chain's CDR3 is CASSLADREVNEQFF. CDR3 in DNA: TGCGCCAGCAGCTTAGCCGACAGGGAAGTGAATGAGCAGTTCTTC.

The chain carries TRBV6-1 and TRBJ2-3, with D possibly matching TRBD2 (5 bases). Germline CDR1 is MNHNS and CDR2 is SASEGT. The CDR3 spans 14 residues. The ends were cut back, 2 bases at V and 4 bases at J, with 10 bases in the middle. In DNA, the CDR3 is TGTGCCAGCAGTGAACGGCGGGCGCCAGATACGCAGTATTTT. The encoded protein is CASSERRAPDTQYF.

This chain joins TRBV5-6 and TRBJ1-2; 9 nucleotides agree with TRBD1. The CDR3 contains 14 residues. V trimming: 4 bases; J trimming: 8 bases; junction bases outside the gene matches: 9. The germline V gene has CDR1 SGHDT and CDR2 YYEEEE. CDR3 protein: CASSRTGVFRGYTF. The CDR3 nucleotides are TGTGCCAGCAGCCGGACAGGGGTCTTTAGGGGCTACACCTTC.

The gene calls are TRBV7-6 and TRBJ1-6; 7 bases fit TRBD1. The CDR3 is 15 amino acids. Germline lookup yields CDR1 SGHVS and CDR2 FNYEAQ. The J segment lost 7 bases and the V segment lost 6 bases, leaving 9 bases of the junction unmatched. The CDR3 region is CASSSDRTENSPLHF. The DNA for the CDR3 is TGTGCCAGCAGTTCGGACAGGACAGAAAATTCACCCCTCCACTTT.